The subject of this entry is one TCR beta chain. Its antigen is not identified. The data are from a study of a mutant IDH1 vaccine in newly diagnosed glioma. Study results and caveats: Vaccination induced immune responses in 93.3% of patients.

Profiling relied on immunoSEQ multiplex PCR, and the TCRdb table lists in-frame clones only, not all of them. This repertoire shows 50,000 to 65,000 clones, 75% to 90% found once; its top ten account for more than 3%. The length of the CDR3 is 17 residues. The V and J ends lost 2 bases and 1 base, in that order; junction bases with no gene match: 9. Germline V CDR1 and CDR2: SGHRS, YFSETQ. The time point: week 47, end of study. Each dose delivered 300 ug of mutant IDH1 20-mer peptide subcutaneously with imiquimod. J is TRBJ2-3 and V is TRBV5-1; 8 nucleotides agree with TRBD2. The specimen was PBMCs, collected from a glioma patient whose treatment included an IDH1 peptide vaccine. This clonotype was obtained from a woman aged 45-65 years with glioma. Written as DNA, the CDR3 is TGCGCCAGCAGCTTAACCCCGGCCGGGGGGGGCACAGATACGCAGTATTTT. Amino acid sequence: CASSLTPAGGGTDTQYF.